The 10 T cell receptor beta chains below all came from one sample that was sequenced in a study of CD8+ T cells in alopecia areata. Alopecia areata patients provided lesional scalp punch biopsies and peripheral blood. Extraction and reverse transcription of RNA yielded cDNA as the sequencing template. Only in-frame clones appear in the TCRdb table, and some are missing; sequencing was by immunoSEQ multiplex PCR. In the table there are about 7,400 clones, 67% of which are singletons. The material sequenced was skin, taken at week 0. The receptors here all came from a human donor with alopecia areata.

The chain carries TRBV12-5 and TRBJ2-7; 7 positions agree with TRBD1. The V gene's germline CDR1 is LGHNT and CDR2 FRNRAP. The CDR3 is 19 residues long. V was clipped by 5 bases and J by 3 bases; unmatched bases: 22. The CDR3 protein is CASGPKGTVRDPLSYEQYF. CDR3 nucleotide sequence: TGTGCTAGTGGTCCAAAAGGGACAGTCCGGGACCCCCTGAGCTACGAGCAGTACTTC.

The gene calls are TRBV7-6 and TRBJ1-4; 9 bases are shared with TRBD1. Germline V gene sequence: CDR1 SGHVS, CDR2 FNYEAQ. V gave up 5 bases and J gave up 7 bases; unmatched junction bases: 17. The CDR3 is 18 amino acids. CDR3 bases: TGTGCCAGCAGCATCGGGACAGGGTCACAGTTGGGGGTTGAAAAACTGTTTTTT. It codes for CASSIGTGSQLGVEKLFF. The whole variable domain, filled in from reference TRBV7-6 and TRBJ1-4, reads GAGVSQSPRYKVTKRGQDVALRCDPISGHVSLYWYRQALGQGPEFLTYFNYEAQQDKSGLPNDRFSAERPEGSISTLTIQRTEQRDSAMYRCASSIGTGSQLGVEKLFFGSGTQLSVL.

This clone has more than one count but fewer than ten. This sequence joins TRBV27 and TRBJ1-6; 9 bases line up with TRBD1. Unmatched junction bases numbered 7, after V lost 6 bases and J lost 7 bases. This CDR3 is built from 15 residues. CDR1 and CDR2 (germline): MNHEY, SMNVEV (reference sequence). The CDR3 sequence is CASSILTGGNSPLHF. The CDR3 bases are TGTGCCAGCAGCATCCTGACAGGGGGAAATTCACCCCTCCACTTT.

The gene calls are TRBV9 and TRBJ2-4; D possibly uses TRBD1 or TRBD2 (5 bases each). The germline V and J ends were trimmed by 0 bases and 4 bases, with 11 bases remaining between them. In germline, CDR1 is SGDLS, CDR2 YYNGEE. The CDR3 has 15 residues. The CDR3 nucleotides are TGTGCCAGCAGCGTAGTTGGGGACGATAAAAACATTCAGTACTTC. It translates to CASSVVGDDKNIQYF.

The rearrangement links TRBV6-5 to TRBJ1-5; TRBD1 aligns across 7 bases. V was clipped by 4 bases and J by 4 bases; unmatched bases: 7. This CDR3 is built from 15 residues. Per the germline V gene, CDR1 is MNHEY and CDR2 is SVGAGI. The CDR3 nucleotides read TGTGCCAGCAGTTCTTCCAGGGGGGCGAATCAGCCCCAGCATTTT. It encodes CASSSSRGANQPQHF.

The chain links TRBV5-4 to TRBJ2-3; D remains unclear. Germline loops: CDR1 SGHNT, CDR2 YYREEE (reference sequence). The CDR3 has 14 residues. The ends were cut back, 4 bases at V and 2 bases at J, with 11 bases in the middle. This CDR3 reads CASSPSLFTDTQYF. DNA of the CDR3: TGTGCCAGCAGCCCGAGTTTATTCACAGATACGCAGTATTTT.

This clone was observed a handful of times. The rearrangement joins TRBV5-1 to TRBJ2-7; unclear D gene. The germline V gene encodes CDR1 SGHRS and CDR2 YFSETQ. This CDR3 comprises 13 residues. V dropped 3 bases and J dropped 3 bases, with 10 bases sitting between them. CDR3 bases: TGCGCCAGCAGCTCGAACGATATCTACGAGCAGTACTTC. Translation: CASSSNDIYEQYF.

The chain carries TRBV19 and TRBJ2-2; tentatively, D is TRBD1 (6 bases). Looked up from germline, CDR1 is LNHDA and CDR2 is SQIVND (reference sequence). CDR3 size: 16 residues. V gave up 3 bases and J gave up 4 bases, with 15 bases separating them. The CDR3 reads CASSITGTLRTGELFF. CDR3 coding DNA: TGTGCCAGTAGTATTACCGGGACACTTCGCACCGGGGAGCTGTTTTTT.

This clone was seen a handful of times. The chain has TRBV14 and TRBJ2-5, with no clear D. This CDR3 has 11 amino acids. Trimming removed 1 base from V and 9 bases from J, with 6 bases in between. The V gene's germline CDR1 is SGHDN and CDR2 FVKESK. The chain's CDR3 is CASSQVGSQYF. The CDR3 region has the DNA TGTGCCAGCAGCCAAGTCGGGTCCCAGTACTTC.

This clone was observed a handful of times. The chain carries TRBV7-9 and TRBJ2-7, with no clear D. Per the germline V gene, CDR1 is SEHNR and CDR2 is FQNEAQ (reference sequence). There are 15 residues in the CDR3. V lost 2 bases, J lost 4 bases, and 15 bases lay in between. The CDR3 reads CASSLKSGAVYEQYF. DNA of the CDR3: TGTGCCAGCAGCTTAAAGTCAGGTGCTGTATACGAGCAGTACTTC.